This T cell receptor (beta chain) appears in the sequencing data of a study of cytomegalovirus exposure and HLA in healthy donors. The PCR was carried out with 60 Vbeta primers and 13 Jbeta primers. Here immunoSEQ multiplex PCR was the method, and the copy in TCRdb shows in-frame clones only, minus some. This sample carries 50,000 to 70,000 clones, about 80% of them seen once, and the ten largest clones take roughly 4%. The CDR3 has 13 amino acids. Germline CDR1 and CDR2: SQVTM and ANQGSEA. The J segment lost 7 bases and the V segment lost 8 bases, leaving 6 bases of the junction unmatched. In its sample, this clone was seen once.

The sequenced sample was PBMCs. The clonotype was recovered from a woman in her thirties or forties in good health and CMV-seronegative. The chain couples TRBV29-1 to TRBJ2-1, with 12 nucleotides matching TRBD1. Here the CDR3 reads CSSGTGGTNEQFF. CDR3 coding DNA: TGCAGCTCCGGGACAGGGGGCACGAATGAGCAGTTCTTC.